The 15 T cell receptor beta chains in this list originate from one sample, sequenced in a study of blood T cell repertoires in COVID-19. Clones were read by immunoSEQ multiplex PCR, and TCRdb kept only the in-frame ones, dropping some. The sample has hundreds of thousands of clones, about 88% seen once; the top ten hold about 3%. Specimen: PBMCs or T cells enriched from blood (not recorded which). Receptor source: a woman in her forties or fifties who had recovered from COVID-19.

The CDR3 DNA sequence: TGTGCCAGCAGCCAACAGGGTCGCGCTGGAAACACCATATATTTT. Translated, it gives CASSQQGRAGNTIYF. The chain uses TRBV28 and TRBJ1-3, with TRBD1 as a possible D gene (6 bases). Germline loops: CDR1 MDHEN, CDR2 SYDVKM. The CDR3 sequence is 15 residues long. V lost 6 bases and J 2 bases, leaving 14 bases between the germline ends.

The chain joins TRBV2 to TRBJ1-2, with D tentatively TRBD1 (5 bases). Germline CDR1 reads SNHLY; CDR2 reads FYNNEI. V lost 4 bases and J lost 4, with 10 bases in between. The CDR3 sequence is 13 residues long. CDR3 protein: CASSVDQGYGYTF. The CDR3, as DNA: TGTGCCAGCAGTGTCGACCAGGGCTATGGCTACACCTTC.

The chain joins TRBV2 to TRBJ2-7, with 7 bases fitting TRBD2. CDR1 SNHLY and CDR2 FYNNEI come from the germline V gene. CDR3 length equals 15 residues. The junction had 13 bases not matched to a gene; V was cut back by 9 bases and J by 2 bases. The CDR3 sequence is CASNPWGGDTYEQYF. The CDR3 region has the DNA TGTGCCAGTAACCCGTGGGGGGGAGATACCTACGAGCAGTACTTC.

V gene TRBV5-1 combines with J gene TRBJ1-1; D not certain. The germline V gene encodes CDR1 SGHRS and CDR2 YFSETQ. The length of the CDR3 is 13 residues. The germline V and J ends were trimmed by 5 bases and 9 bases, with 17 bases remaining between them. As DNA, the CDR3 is TGCGCCAGCAGGATCCGGGAGGCGACGAAAGCTTTCTTT. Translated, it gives CASRIREATKAFF.

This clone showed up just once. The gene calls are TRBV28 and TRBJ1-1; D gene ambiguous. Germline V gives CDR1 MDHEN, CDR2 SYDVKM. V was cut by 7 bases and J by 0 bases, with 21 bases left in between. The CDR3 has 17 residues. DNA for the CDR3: TGTGCCAGCACCTCGAGTCTTGGACTCCAGCTGAACACTGAAGCTTTCTTT. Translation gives CASTSSLGLQLNTEAFF.

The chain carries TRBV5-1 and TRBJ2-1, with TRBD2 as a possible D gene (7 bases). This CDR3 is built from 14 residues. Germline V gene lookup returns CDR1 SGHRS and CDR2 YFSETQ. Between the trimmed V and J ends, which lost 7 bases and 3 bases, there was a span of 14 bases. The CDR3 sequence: CASGGGAHYNEQFF. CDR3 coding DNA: TGCGCCAGCGGTGGGGGGGCCCACTACAATGAGCAGTTCTTC.

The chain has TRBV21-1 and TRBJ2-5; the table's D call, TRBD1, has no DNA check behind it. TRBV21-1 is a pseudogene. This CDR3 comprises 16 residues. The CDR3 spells CASSKGWGRDQETQYF. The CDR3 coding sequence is TGTGCCAGCAGCAAAGGCTGGGGCCGCGACCAAGAGACCCAGTACTTC.

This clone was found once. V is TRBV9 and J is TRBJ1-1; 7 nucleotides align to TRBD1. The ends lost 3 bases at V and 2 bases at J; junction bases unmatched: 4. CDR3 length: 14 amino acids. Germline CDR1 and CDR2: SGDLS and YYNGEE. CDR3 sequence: CASSETGFNTEAFF. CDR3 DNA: TGTGCCAGCAGCGAGACAGGGTTTAACACTGAAGCTTTCTTT.

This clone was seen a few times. The CDR3 nucleotides read TGTGCCAGTAGGTTGGGGCTCGGAGGGGGCTACACCTTC. It translates to CASRLGLGGGYTF. The rearrangement uses TRBV19 and TRBJ1-2, with a possible D match to TRBD1 (5 bases). The V gene's germline CDR1 is LNHDA and CDR2 SQIVND (reference sequence). This CDR3 has 13 residues. V lost 6 bases, J lost 8 bases, and 16 bases lay in between.

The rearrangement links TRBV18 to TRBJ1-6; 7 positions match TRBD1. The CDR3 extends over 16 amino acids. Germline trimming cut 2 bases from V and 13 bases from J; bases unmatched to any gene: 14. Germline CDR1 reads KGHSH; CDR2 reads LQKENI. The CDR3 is CASSPMGQNNLSPLHF. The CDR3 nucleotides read TGTGCCAGCTCACCAATGGGACAGAACAACCTATCGCCCCTCCACTTT.

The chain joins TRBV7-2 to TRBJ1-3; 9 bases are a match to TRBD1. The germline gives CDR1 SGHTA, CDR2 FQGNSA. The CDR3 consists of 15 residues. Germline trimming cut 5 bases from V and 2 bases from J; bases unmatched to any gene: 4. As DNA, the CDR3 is TGTGCCAGCAGCCGTGGGACAGGGACTGGAAACACCATATATTTT. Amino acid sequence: CASSRGTGTGNTIYF.

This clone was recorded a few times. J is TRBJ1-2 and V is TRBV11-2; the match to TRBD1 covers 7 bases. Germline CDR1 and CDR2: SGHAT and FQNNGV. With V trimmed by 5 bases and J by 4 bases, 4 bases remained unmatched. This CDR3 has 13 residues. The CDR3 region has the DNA TGTGCCAGCAGCCAGACAGGGCTCTATGGCTACACCTTC. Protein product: CASSQTGLYGYTF.

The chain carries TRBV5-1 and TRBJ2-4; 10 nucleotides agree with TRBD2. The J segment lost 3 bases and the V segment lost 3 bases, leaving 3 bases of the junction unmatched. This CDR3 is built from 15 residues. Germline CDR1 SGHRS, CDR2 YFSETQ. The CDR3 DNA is TGCGCCAGCAGCTGGGAGCGGGAGGGCAAAAACATTCAGTACTTC. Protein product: CASSWEREGKNIQYF. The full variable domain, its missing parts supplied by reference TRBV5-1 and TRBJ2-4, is KAGVTQTPRYLIKTRGQQVTLSCSPISGHRSVSWYQQTPGQGLQFLFEYFSETQRNKGNFPGRFSGRQFSNSRSEMNVSTLELGDSALYLCASSWEREGKNIQYFGAGTRLSVL.

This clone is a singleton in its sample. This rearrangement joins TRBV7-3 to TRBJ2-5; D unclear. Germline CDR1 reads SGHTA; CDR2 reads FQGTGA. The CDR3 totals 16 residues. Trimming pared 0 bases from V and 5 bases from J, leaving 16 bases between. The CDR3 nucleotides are TGTGCCAGCAGCTTAACCCCAGGTCAATCGTTGGAGACCCAGTACTTC. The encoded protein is CASSLTPGQSLETQYF.

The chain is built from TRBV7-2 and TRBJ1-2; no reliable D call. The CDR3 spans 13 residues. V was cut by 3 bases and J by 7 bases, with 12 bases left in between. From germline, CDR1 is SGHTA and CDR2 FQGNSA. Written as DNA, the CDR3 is TGTGCCAGCAGCTTCTCCGAGGGAGTTGGCTACACCTTC. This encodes CASSFSEGVGYTF. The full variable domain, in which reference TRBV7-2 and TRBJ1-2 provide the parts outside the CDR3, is GAGVSQSPSNKVTEKGKDVELRCDPISGHTALYWYRQSLGQGLEFLIYFQGNSAPDKSGLPSDRFSAERTGGSVSTLTIQRTQQEDSAVYLCASSFSEGVGYTFGSGTRLTVV.